This TCR beta chain was sequenced during a study of CD8+ T cells in alopecia areata. The wider study: Severity in treated patients was scored by percentage of scalp area affected. General study points: Besides other cells, scalp samples also yield sequences of resident alphabeta T cells from normal skin.

V was trimmed by 0 bases and J by 7 bases, leaving 20 bases between them. Per the germline V gene, CDR1 is SGHRS and CDR2 is YFSETQ. The CDR3 is 16 amino acids. This clone was found a few times. Its antigen is unidentified. The likely explanation is a read error, given a far larger clone one base away. RNA extraction was followed by reverse transcription into cDNA, which acted as the sequencing template. Measured with immunoSEQ multiplex PCR; TCRdb has only the in-frame clones, and not every one. The sample lists roughly 100,000 clones, 60% to 75% occurring once. Treatment defined: oral pan-JAK inhibitor, 5-10 mg twice daily.

This sample comprised CD8+ T cells sorted from blood, obtained at week 4, from a patient treated with tofacitinib. This sequence joins TRBV5-1 and TRBJ2-7; D remains unclear. The origin of this receptor is a human donor with alopecia areata. The CDR3 sequence: CASSLGSLTSVDEQYF. The CDR3, as DNA: TGCGCCAGCAGCTTGGGGTCGCTAACCAGTGTGGATGAGCAGTACTTC.